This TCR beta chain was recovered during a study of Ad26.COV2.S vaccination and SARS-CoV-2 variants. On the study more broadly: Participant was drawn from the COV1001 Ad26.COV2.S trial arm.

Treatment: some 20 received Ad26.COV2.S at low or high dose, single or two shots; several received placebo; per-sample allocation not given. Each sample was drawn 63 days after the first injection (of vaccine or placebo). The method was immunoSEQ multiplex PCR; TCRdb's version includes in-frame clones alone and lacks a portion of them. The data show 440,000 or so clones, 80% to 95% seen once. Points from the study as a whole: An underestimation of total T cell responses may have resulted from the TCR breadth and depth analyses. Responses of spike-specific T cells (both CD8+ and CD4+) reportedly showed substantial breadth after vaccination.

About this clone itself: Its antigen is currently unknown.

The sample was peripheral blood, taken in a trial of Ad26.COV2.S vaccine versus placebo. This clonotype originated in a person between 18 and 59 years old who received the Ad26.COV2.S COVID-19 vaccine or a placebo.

CDR3 amino acids: CAWSWASGRYEQYF. The CDR3 DNA sequence: TGTGCCTGGAGTTGGGCTAGCGGGAGATACGAGCAGTACTTC. The chain recombines TRBV30 with TRBJ2-7, with 10 bases fitting TRBD2. This CDR3 is built from 14 residues. The J segment lost 4 bases and the V segment lost 2 bases, leaving 5 bases of the junction unmatched. Germline V gene sequence: CDR1 GTSNPN, CDR2 SVGIG (reference sequence).